This T cell receptor beta chain derives from a study of blood T cell repertoires in COVID-19. Study-wide context: The United States, Italy and Spain provided the acute and convalescent COVID-19 samples. The analysed material was cDNA or gDNA that came from T cells, B-cell-depleted T cells, or PBMCs.

The authors' processing: Amplified reference gene primers provided the basis for estimating nucleated cell counts. Clones were sequenced by immunoSEQ multiplex PCR, and TCRdb holds only the in-frame ones, with some missing. D and trimming were read from the DNA, whereas the V and J calls and clone size are those reported in that table. Among under 250,000 clones listed, 89% were seen once. Germline V gene lookup returns CDR1 SGHTA and CDR2 FQGNSA. V was cut by 1 base and J by 7 bases, with 25 bases left in between. The CDR3 is made up of 18 amino acids. The source material was peripheral blood. The receptor's source is a woman aged 40 to 55 with acute or convalescent COVID-19. The gene calls are TRBV7-2 and TRBJ1-1; a weak D match, TRBD1 (5 bases). The CDR3 sequence: CASSLEYIQGGRVGEAFF. In DNA form, the CDR3 reads TGTGCCAGCAGCTTAGAGTATATCCAGGGAGGTAGAGTGGGTGAAGCTTTCTTT.